The 26 T cell receptor beta chains presented below share a single source sample, sequenced in a study of CD8 T cells in ankylosing spondylitis (TCRdb year 2017). Libraries were made using 5' RACE. Sequencing instrument: Illumina HiSeq 2500. Using fastp at Q25 and MiXCR, TCRdb reprocessed the public reads and kept productive beta chains. Records with the same CDR3 protein are collapsed into one entry carrying the most frequent genes and DNA. Counted in this sample were about 330,000 distinct CDR3 sequences; 6.5% to 10% of them appeared once. The top ten clones comprise 13% to 15% of the sample. What these receptors recognize is not known. On the study overall, not on this receptor specifically: A TCR beta motif of about 8 highly homologous amino acid variants appeared characteristic of blood from ankylosing spondylitis patients.

Sequencing was performed on blood, either unsorted or a sorted T cell fraction (not recorded which). These receptors came from a male donor with ankylosing spondylitis.

This clonotype was seen ten or more times. Compared with germline, one end of the junction differs, possibly owing to a read error. The chain has TRBV7-9 and TRBJ2-7, with TRBD1 matching over 7 bases. This CDR3 region has 14 residues. Germline V CDR1 and CDR2: SEHNR, FQNEAQ (reference sequence). The CDR3 region has the DNA TGCGCCAGCAGCCTCGGGACAGCCTCCTACGAGCAGTACTTC. Translated, it gives CASSLGTASYEQYF.

This clonotype was recorded a few times. The chain combines TRBV5-1 with TRBJ2-7, with TRBD1 identical over 7 bases. V lost 0 bases to trimming and J lost 4 bases; unmatched junction nucleotides: 4. The CDR3 loop spans 14 amino acids. CDR1 is SGHRS, CDR2 YFSETQ, per germline. The CDR3 bases are TGCGCCAGCAGCTTGGTAGGGGGCGGGTACGAGCAGTACTTC. It translates to CASSLVGGGYEQYF.

This chain uses TRBV28 with TRBJ2-4; D may match TRBD1 or TRBD2 (6 bases each). The CDR3 runs 15 residues. V was cut by 6 bases and J by 8 bases, with 20 bases left in between. Germline V gene lookup returns CDR1 MDHEN and CDR2 SYDVKM. The CDR3 here is CASSYLGGRRDIQYF. As DNA, the CDR3 is TGTGCCAGCAGCTACCTAGGGGGGCGCCGTGACATTCAGTACTTC.

This clonotype was seen repeatedly, ten times or more. The V gene is TRBV10-3, the J gene TRBJ2-2; D gene unclear. Trimming took off 10 bases at V and 0 bases at J, with 9 bases between the two ends. This CDR3 spans 13 amino acids. Germline CDR1 and CDR2: ENHRY and SYGVKD. In DNA, the CDR3 is TGTGCCAGTAAATGGCCGAACACCGGGGAGCTGTTTTTT. This encodes CASKWPNTGELFF.

At least ten counts were recorded for this clonotype. This chain's CDR3 is CASSPGRNTEAFF. The CDR3 region has the DNA TGTGCCAGCAGTCCCGGGCGGAACACTGAAGCTTTCTTT. The J gene is TRBJ1-1, the V gene TRBV12-3 or TRBV12-4, with no clear D. This CDR3 has 13 residues. The ends were cut back, 5 bases at V and 1 base at J, with 8 bases in the middle.

This clonotype occurred a few times. The chain employs TRBV7-9 and TRBJ2-3, with TRBD1 identical over 7 bases. The ends lost 5 bases at V and 1 base at J; junction bases unmatched: 6. There are 15 residues in the CDR3. The V gene's germline CDR1 is SEHNR and CDR2 FQNEAQ (reference sequence). The CDR3 nucleotides are TGTGCCAGCAGCATATGGGACAGCCGCACAGATACGCAGTATTTT. Translated, it gives CASSIWDSRTDTQYF. Using reference TRBV7-9 and TRBJ2-3 for the parts outside the CDR3, the full variable domain is DTGVSQNPRHKITKRGQNVTFRCDPISEHNRLYWYRQTLGQGPEFLTYFQNEAQLEKSRLLSDRFSAERPKGSFSTLEIQRTEQGDSAMYLCASSIWDSRTDTQYFGPGTRLTVL.

This clonotype has ten or more counts. V is TRBV29-1 and J is TRBJ1-2; D is undetermined. This CDR3 region has 12 residues. V was cut by 7 bases and J by 7 bases, with 16 bases left in between. In germline, CDR1 is SQVTM, CDR2 ANQGSEA. CDR3 DNA: TGCAGCGGGAAGGTCTATCGTGGTGGCTACACCTTC. It encodes CSGKVYRGGYTF. Full variable domain (missing parts from reference TRBV29-1 and TRBJ1-2): SAVISQKPSRDICQRGTSLTIQCQVDSQVTMMFWYRQQPGQSLTLIATANQGSEATYESGFVIDKFPISRPNLTFSTLTVSNMSPEDSSIYLCSGKVYRGGYTFGSGTRLTVV.

The chain uses TRBV7-8 and TRBJ1-6; D gene uncertain. Germline V gene data show CDR1 as SGHVS and CDR2 as FQNEAQ. This CDR3 contains 15 residues. Trimming took off 5 bases at V and 0 bases at J, with 8 bases between the two ends. CDR3 sequence: CASSREGSYNSPLHF. CDR3 DNA: TGTGCCAGCAGCCGGGAGGGCTCCTATAATTCACCCCTCCACTTT.

In this sample, this clonotype turned up a few times. CDR3 region: CASSKEVSRVDEQYF. The DNA for the CDR3 is TGCGCCAGCAGCAAAGAGGTATCCCGCGTGGACGAGCAGTACTTC. The gene calls are TRBV5-1 and TRBJ2-7; D gene unclear. V lost 4 bases and J lost 5, with 19 bases in between. This CDR3 region has 15 residues. The germline CDR1 and CDR2 sequences are SGHRS and YFSETQ.

This chain connects TRBV6-2 or TRBV6-3 to TRBJ2-5; the D is unclear. Germline values: CDR1 MNHEY, CDR2 SVGEGT. This CDR3 region has 14 residues. Trimming pared 2 bases from V and 5 bases from J, leaving 12 bases between. The chain's CDR3 is CASSYGNDGETQYF. DNA of the CDR3: TGTGCCAGCAGTTACGGGAACGACGGGGAGACCCAGTACTTC.

The chain couples TRBV20-1 to TRBJ2-7; 8 nucleotides agree with TRBD2. The V gene end was trimmed by 6 bases and the J gene end by 4 bases; junction bases not matched to a gene: 14. The CDR3 covers 15 residues. Germline V lookup: CDR1 DFQATT, CDR2 SNEGSKA (reference sequence). CDR3 DNA: TGCAGTGCCCCCCGGGGGGCTAGCGGGCGTTACGAGCAGTACTTC. It is translated as CSAPRGASGRYEQYF.

A few counts support this clonotype. This rearrangement joins TRBV10-3 to TRBJ2-1; no clear D. CDR1 and CDR2 (germline): ENHRY, SYGVKD. CDR3 length: 13 residues. With 7 bases removed from V and 7 bases from J, the gap between germline ends came to 14 bases. The CDR3 region is CAITLGLGNEQFF. In DNA form, the CDR3 reads TGTGCCATCACCCTCGGGCTGGGGAATGAGCAGTTCTTC.

This clonotype was counted only a few times. The J gene is TRBJ2-2, the V gene TRBV30; D may correspond to TRBD1 or TRBD2 (7 bases each). Per germline, CDR1 GTSNPN and CDR2 SVGIG (reference sequence). The CDR3 loop spans 15 amino acids. V shed 8 bases and J shed 5 bases, with 21 bases lying between them. The CDR3 loop is CAGRGLGGSTGELFF. CDR3 bases: TGTGCCGGAAGGGGGCTTGGCGGGAGTACCGGGGAGCTGTTTTTT.

This clonotype was counted at least ten times. CDR3: CASARIYRGSNQPQHF. The DNA of the CDR3 is TGCGCCAGCGCAAGGATCTACAGGGGTAGCAATCAGCCCCAGCATTTT. The rearrangement joins TRBV4-1 to TRBJ1-5, with TRBD1 matching over 7 bases. The CDR3 covers 16 residues. V lost 8 bases to trimming and J lost 0 bases; unmatched junction nucleotides: 10. Germline CDR1 and CDR2: MGHRA and YSYEKL.

This clonotype appeared a few times. This chain joins TRBV28 and TRBJ2-7; weak D call: TRBD1 (5 bases). Germline CDR1 is MDHEN and CDR2 is SYDVKM. Trimming removed 2 bases from V and 5 bases from J, with 7 bases in between. The CDR3 loop spans 12 amino acids. The CDR3 region has the DNA TGTGCCAGCAGTTTAAGACAGAACGAGCAGTACTTC. This encodes CASSLRQNEQYF.

The chain combines TRBV18 with TRBJ1-6; no clear D gene. The V end was cut by 3 bases, the J end by 8 bases, with 17 bases between. There are 16 residues in the CDR3. Germline lookup yields CDR1 KGHSH and CDR2 LQKENI. CDR3 sequence reads: CASSPLQRDRHSPLHF. For the CDR3, the DNA is TGTGCCAGCTCACCGTTACAGCGAGACCGTCATTCACCCCTCCACTTT.

This clonotype appeared a few times. This chain joins TRBV15 and TRBJ1-4; D not resolved. Germline V gives CDR1 LNHNV, CDR2 YYDKDF (reference sequence). Trimming cost V 0 bases and J 8 bases, with 7 bases left between them. The CDR3 covers 13 residues. CDR3 nucleotides: TGTGCCACCAGCAGAGATCTGATCGAAAAACTGTTTTTT. This translates into CATSRDLIEKLFF.

This clonotype has ten or more counts. The chain uses TRBV11-3 and TRBJ2-7, with 9 positions matching TRBD1. The CDR3 runs 16 residues. In germline, CDR1 is SGHNT, CDR2 YENEEA. The V and J ends lost 4 bases and 3 bases, in that order; junction bases with no gene match: 10. This chain's CDR3 is CASSSKGRDRVYEQYF. CDR3 nucleotides: TGTGCCAGCAGCTCTAAGGGACGGGACAGGGTCTACGAGCAGTACTTC.

The chain recombines TRBV6-2 or TRBV6-3 with TRBJ2-7; D gene uncertain. CDR1 and CDR2 from the germline V gene are MNHEY and SVGEGT. Trimming stripped 4 bases from V and 0 bases from J, with 16 bases between. This CDR3 contains 16 residues. CDR3 DNA: TGTGCCAGCAGTTTTCGTCCAGGCGATAGCTCCTACGAGCAGTACTTC. Protein: CASSFRPGDSSYEQYF.

The rearrangement joins TRBV7-2 to TRBJ2-1; no clear D. CDR3 size: 13 residues. The V gene lost 6 bases and the J gene lost 0 bases, with 6 bases spanning the gap. Germline CDR1 reads SGHTA; CDR2 reads FQGNSA. The CDR3 DNA reads as TGTGCCAGCAGGGGTGACTCCTACAATGAGCAGTTCTTC. This codes for CASRGDSYNEQFF.

This clonotype was detected only a few times. The chain couples TRBV14 to TRBJ2-7; D uncertain. V lost 4 bases to trimming and J lost 3 bases, with 10 bases between them. Germline V CDR1 and CDR2: SGHDN, FVKESK. The CDR3 has 13 residues. CDR3 loop: CASSPWQDYEQYF. DNA for the CDR3: TGTGCCAGCAGCCCCTGGCAAGACTACGAGCAGTACTTC.

In this sample, this clonotype turned up a few times. This chain joins TRBV20-1 and TRBJ2-1; TRBD1 agrees at 9 bases. Germline V CDR1 and CDR2: DFQATT, SNEGSKA (reference sequence). The junction had 6 bases not matched to a gene; V was cut back by 2 bases and J by 4 bases. This CDR3 comprises 15 residues. CDR3 bases: TGCAGTGCTAGACCCGGGACAGGGCTATACAATGAGCAGTTCTTC. This gives the protein CSARPGTGLYNEQFF.

This chain links TRBV5-1 with TRBJ2-7, with 13 positions matching TRBD2. The V gene's germline CDR1 is SGHRS and CDR2 YFSETQ. V gave up 3 bases and J gave up 6 bases; unmatched junction bases: 9. This CDR3 comprises 16 residues. Here the CDR3 reads CASSSKGLAGEGEQYF. DNA for the CDR3: TGCGCCAGCAGCTCCAAAGGACTAGCGGGAGAGGGCGAGCAGTACTTC.

The chain is built from TRBV6-1 and TRBJ2-2; unclear D gene. The V end was cut by 3 bases, the J end by 3 bases, with 11 bases between. The CDR3 covers 15 residues. Germline lookup yields CDR1 MNHNS and CDR2 SASEGT. CDR3 DNA: TGTGCCAGCAGTGACCCCCCCGGGTACACCGGGGAGCTGTTTTTT. It yields the protein CASSDPPGYTGELFF.

Ten or more counts support this clonotype. The gene calls are TRBV7-9 and TRBJ1-2, with 7 bases that match TRBD1. The CDR3 is 16 residues long. The germline CDR1 and CDR2 sequences are SEHNR and FQNEAQ (reference sequence). J lost 1 base, V lost 5 bases, and 10 bases had no gene match. The CDR3 DNA sequence: TGTGCCAGCAGCCCTCCCCGACAGGGAAATAACTATGGCTACACCTTC. Amino acids: CASSPPRQGNNYGYTF. Full variable domain (outside the CDR3, taken from reference TRBV7-9 and TRBJ1-2): DTGVSQNPRHKITKRGQNVTFRCDPISEHNRLYWYRQTLGQGPEFLTYFQNEAQLEKSRLLSDRFSAERPKGSFSTLEIQRTEQGDSAMYLCASSPPRQGNNYGYTFGSGTRLTVV.

This rearrangement joins TRBV9 to TRBJ2-2, with D maybe TRBD2 (6 bases). Trimming removed 6 bases from V and 6 bases from J, with 24 bases in between. Germline assignment: CDR1 SGDLS and CDR2 YYNGEE. The CDR3 extends over 17 amino acids. CDR3 DNA sequence: TGTGCCAGCACCTCCGGGGGACGCCGCACGTTATCCGGGGAGCTGTTTTTT. Amino acids: CASTSGGRRTLSGELFF.